This entry is about one T cell receptor (beta chain). The sample is drawn from a study of T-cell memory formation after mild COVID-19. TCRdb reanalysed the 5' RACE reads using MiXCR and keeps one entry per CDR3 protein. Here the sample spans roughly 550,000 distinct CDR3 sequences, about a fifth being singletons. The CDR3 has 14 amino acids. V lost 3 bases to trimming and J lost 1 base, with 7 bases between them. Germline V gives CDR1 KGHDR, CDR2 SFDVKD. The sample consisted of PBMCs or a T cell subset sorted from them (not recorded which). This sequence was found in an adult woman who had mild COVID-19 (a few samples of this study predate the infection). Cell type and time point are not known. The V and J genes are TRBV24-1 and TRBJ2-3; D is unresolved. The CDR3 DNA follows: TGTGCCACCAGTGATCCCTATGGCACAGATACGCAGTATTTT. As protein: CATSDPYGTDTQYF.